The 14 T cell receptor beta chains in this list originate from one sample, sequenced in a study of somatic mutations in cytotoxic T cells in rheumatoid arthritis (dated 2017 in TCRdb). Library construction relied on the immunoSEQ multiplex PCR assay. In TCRdb, the immuneACCESS table is reduced to in-frame sequences with V and J assigned. These tables do not hold every clone; where another copy was compared, an unresolved V gene accounts for under half, and the others remain unexplained. This sample gives about 16,000 clones in total; 75% to 85% of them show up just once. About 22% of the sample lies in the top ten. The material sequenced was CD8+ T cells sorted from blood. These TCRs come from an adult with rheumatoid arthritis.

The chain is built from TRBV4-1 and TRBJ2-3; no clear D. This CDR3 contains 17 residues. Germline CDR1 reads MGHRA; CDR2 reads YSYEKL. Trimming took 1 base from V and 2 from J, leaving 16 bases between them. Here the CDR3 reads CASSQGEQLMITDTQYF. The CDR3 nucleotides are TGCGCCAGCAGCCAAGGCGAACAGCTGATGATCACAGATACGCAGTATTTT.

The chain recombines TRBV27 with TRBJ2-1; weak D call: TRBD2 (6 bases). The V end lost 3 bases, the J end lost 0 bases, and 6 bases lay between the germline ends. The CDR3 totals 14 residues. The germline V gene encodes CDR1 MNHEY and CDR2 SMNVEV (reference sequence). CDR3 DNA sequence: TGTGCCAGCAGTTTGACTAGCTCCTACAATGAGCAGTTCTTC. It specifies CASSLTSSYNEQFF.

The rearrangement uses TRBV28 and TRBJ1-1; a weak D match, TRBD1 (6 bases). The V end was cut by 3 bases, the J end by 4 bases, with 9 bases between. The CDR3 has 13 amino acids. Per germline, CDR1 MDHEN and CDR2 SYDVKM. CDR3: CASSFRGSTEAFF. The CDR3, as DNA: TGTGCCAGCAGTTTCAGGGGAAGCACTGAAGCTTTCTTT.

The rearrangement joins TRBV19 to TRBJ2-1, with a tentative D call TRBD2 (6 bases). Trimming shortened V by 3 bases and J by 4 bases, and 7 bases separated the two germline ends. Germline V gene lookup returns CDR1 LNHDA and CDR2 SQIVND (reference sequence). The CDR3 sequence is 13 residues long. The CDR3 coding sequence is TGTGCCAGTAGTATCCGGGAGTACAATGAGCAGTTCTTC. This translates into CASSIREYNEQFF.

This clone came up once. The germline gene is not matched at one end of the junction; a read error may be the cause. The rearrangement uses TRBV7-9 and TRBJ2-1, with D uncertain. The CDR3 loop spans 12 amino acids. Germline CDR1 and CDR2: SEHNR and FQNEAQ (reference sequence). The CDR3 reads CASSLDSGIVVF. DNA of the CDR3: TGTGCCAGCAGCTTAGACTCAGGTATCGTGGTCTTC.

The chain has TRBV19 and TRBJ2-6; D remains unclear. Germline CDR1 LNHDA, CDR2 SQIVND (reference sequence). The CDR3 runs to 15 residues. Trimming left V 0 bases short and J 0 bases short, with 3 bases between. This chain's CDR3 is CASSIERSGANVLTF. The CDR3 bases are TGTGCCAGTAGTATAGAACGCTCTGGGGCCAACGTCCTGACTTTC.

V gene TRBV7-2 combines with J gene TRBJ2-7; TRBD1 matches 8 bases. The V gene end was trimmed by 5 bases and the J gene end by 2 bases; junction bases not matched to a gene: 8. The CDR3 contains 15 residues. CDR1 and CDR2 from the germline V gene are SGHTA and FQGNSA. The CDR3 loop is CASSPGGGIPYEQYF. As DNA, the CDR3 is TGTGCCAGCAGCCCAGGGGGCGGGATCCCCTACGAGCAGTACTTC.

This sequence joins TRBV5-1 and TRBJ2-1; no reliable D call. Per germline, CDR1 SGHRS and CDR2 YFSETQ. The CDR3 has 13 amino acids. Trimming pared 0 bases from V and 6 bases from J, leaving 7 bases between. The CDR3 is CASSLGLGNEQFF. The CDR3 DNA sequence: TGCGCCAGCAGCTTGGGTCTGGGCAATGAGCAGTTCTTC.

The V and J genes are TRBV5-5 and TRBJ1-1; 7 positions match TRBD1. The J segment lost 4 bases and the V segment lost 5 bases, leaving 5 bases of the junction unmatched. Germline CDR1 SGHKS, CDR2 YYEKEE (reference sequence). The CDR3 has 13 residues. In DNA form, the CDR3 reads TGTGCCAGCAGTCCAGGGGGATCCACTGAAGCTTTCTTT. Protein: CASSPGGSTEAFF.

The CDR3 bases are TGTGCCAGCAGCTTAGTTGGACACCGAAACGAGCAGTACTTC. Protein product: CASSLVGHRNEQYF. V and J are TRBV7-8 and TRBJ2-7, with D possibly TRBD1 on 5 matching bases. The V gene lost 1 base and the J gene lost 5 bases, with 12 bases spanning the gap. This CDR3 has 14 amino acids. The germline CDR1 and CDR2 sequences are SGHVS and FQNEAQ.

This clone has a handful of counts. The rearrangement uses TRBV29-1 and TRBJ2-1, with TRBD2 as a possible D gene (6 bases). The CDR3 spans 12 residues. V lost 2 bases and J 10 bases, leaving 12 bases between the germline ends. Per the germline V gene, CDR1 is SQVTM and CDR2 is ANQGSEA. The CDR3 reads CSVESGTREQFF. The CDR3 bases are TGCAGCGTTGAATCCGGGACTCGGGAGCAGTTCTTC.

The gene calls are TRBV28 and TRBJ1-1; perhaps TRBD1 as D (5 bases). The CDR3 is 17 residues long. Germline CDR1 MDHEN, CDR2 SYDVKM. Deletions cut 2 bases from V and 2 bases from J, with 18 bases between. The CDR3 DNA reads TGTGCCAGCAGTTTACCAGTAAGGGGTCCGGATAACACTGAAGCTTTCTTT. It translates to CASSLPVRGPDNTEAFF.

This clone was counted a few times. V usage is TRBV4-1 and J usage is TRBJ1-1, with TRBD1 identical over 12 bases. This CDR3 contains 14 residues. Germline V lookup: CDR1 MGHRA, CDR2 YSYEKL. V was pared by 3 bases and J by 9 bases, with 5 bases of the junction left unmatched. The CDR3 protein is CASSHVRDRGQAFF. The CDR3 coding sequence is TGCGCCAGCAGCCATGTCCGGGACAGGGGGCAAGCTTTCTTT.

This rearrangement joins TRBV7-6 to TRBJ2-5, with D possibly TRBD1 on 5 matching bases. Germline loops: CDR1 SGHVS, CDR2 FNYEAQ. V was clipped by 5 bases and J by 5 bases, with 18 bases between them. The CDR3 spans 15 residues. DNA for the CDR3: TGTGCCAGCAGCGCTTTTGGGGCAATCGGGGAGACCCAGTACTTC. It encodes CASSAFGAIGETQYF.